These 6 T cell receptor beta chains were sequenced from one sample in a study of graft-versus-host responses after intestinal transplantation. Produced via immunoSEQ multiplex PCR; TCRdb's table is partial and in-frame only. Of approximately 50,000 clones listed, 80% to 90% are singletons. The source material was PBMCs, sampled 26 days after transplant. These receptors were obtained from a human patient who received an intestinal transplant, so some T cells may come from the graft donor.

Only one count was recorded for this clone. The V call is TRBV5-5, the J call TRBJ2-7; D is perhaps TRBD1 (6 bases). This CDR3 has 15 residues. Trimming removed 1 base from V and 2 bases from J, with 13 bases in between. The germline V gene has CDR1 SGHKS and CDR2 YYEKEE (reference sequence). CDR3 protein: CASSLKSGVPYEQYV. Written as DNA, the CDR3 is TGTGCCAGCAGCTTGAAGTCAGGGGTCCCCTACGAGCAGTACGTC.

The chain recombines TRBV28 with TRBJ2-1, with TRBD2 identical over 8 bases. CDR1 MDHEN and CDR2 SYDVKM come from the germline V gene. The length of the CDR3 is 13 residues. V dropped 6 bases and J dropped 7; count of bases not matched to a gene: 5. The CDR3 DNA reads TGTGCCAGCAGGCCGGGGACTAGGAATGAGCAGTTCTTC. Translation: CASRPGTRNEQFF.

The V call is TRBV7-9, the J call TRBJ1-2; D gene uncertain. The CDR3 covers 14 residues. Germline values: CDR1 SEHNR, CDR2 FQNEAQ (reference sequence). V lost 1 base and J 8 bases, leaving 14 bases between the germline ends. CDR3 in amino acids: CASSLEPQRWGYTF. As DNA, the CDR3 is TGTGCCAGCAGCTTAGAGCCACAGCGGTGGGGCTACACCTTC.

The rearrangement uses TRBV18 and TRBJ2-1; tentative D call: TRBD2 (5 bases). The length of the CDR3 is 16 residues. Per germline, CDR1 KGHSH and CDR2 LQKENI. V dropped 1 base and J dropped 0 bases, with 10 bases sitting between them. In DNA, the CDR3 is TGTGCCAGCTCACCACAGGCGGGCAGCTCCTACAATGAGCAGTTCTTC. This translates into CASSPQAGSSYNEQFF.

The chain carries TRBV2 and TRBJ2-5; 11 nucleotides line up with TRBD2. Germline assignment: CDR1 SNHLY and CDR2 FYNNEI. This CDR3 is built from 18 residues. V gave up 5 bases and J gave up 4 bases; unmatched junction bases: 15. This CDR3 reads CASSRGLLIGTSGETQYF. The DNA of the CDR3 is TGTGCCAGCAGTCGTGGACTGCTGATCGGGACTAGCGGAGAGACCCAGTACTTC.

The DNA for the CDR3 is TGTGCCATCGCCGGGACAGGGTTTAACGAGCAGTACTTC. Translated: CAIAGTGFNEQYF. This chain uses TRBV10-3 with TRBJ2-7; 9 positions match TRBD1. The V gene end was trimmed by 8 bases and the J gene end by 5 bases; junction bases not matched to a gene: 7. From germline, CDR1 is ENHRY and CDR2 SYGVKD. The CDR3 has 13 residues.